Reported below is one TCR beta chain. The antigen is unknown. The CDR3 covers 16 residues. Germline V lookup: CDR1 MNHNS, CDR2 SASEGT. Unmatched junction bases numbered 9, after V lost 5 bases and J lost 6 bases. PBMCs were isolated from a 10 ml sample of fresh peripheral blood. The record originates from a study of Graves' ophthalmopathy and Graves' hyperthyroidism. Study-wide results and caveats: Detection in blood was also observed for most expanded thyroid clonotypes above 0.001 frequency. Sensitivity reached roughly 88% and specificity about 76% for a 13-signature model separating ophthalmopathy from stable hyperthyroidism. For predicting ophthalmopathy progression, the model had nearly 71% sensitivity and approximately 72% specificity.

TCR beta CDR3 amplification used RNA transcripts. Investigators did first-round RT-PCR with HTBI primers, then second-round multiplex PCR. TCRdb ran MiXCR on the multiplex PCR reads and lists one entry per CDR3 protein. In the table there are 170,000 or so distinct CDR3 sequences, roughly two fifths of which are singletons. The chain recombines TRBV6-1 with TRBJ2-7; 14 bases fit TRBD2. Specimen: peripheral blood. The TCR comes from a young man with Graves' ophthalmopathy. Here the CDR3 reads CASSPPGTSGRGEQYF. The CDR3 DNA sequence: TGTGCCAGCAGTCCCCCCGGGACTAGCGGGAGAGGCGAGCAGTACTTC.